This T cell receptor (beta chain) comes out of a study of OX40 agonist ivuxolimab in advanced cancers. About the study: The dose-escalation cohort was approximately 84% male, with a mean age of 60 years, ranging roughly 20 to 80.

Produced via immunoSEQ multiplex PCR; TCRdb's table is partial and in-frame only. The table shows roughly 42,000 clones, with roughly nine tenths occurring only once. This clone occurred a few times. Antigen specificity is unknown. Study observations and caveats: In CD8+ T cells, expanded clones were on average more numerous than in CD4+. Clonal expansion among partial responders at 0.1-3.0 mg/kg ranked near the lowest. The authors also found low normalized T-cell clonal expansion in some nonresponders.

This CDR3 contains 13 residues. The V and J ends lost 5 bases and 6 bases, in that order; junction bases with no gene match: 4. The germline V gene encodes CDR1 SNHLY and CDR2 FYNNEI. The TCR originated in an adult with an advanced solid tumor such as melanoma, head and neck, liver or kidney cancer. The chain recombines TRBV2 with TRBJ1-5; 7 nucleotides match TRBD1. Sequenced material: CD4+ or CD8+ T cells sorted from blood, taken in a trial of the OX40 agonist ivuxolimab. Written as DNA, the CDR3 is TGTGCCAGCAGTTCAGGGGGGATTCAGCCCCAGCATTTT. Its translation is CASSSGGIQPQHF.